The entry that follows covers one TCR beta chain sequence. This clonotype was detected ten times or more. No antigen is known for it. Base qualities are not at hand, and no much larger clone is one base apart. Relative to germline, V is 7 bases shorter and J is 6 bases shorter, with 12 bases between their ends. The germline V gene yields SQVTM for CDR1 and ANQGSEA for CDR2. The CDR3 measures 12 amino acids from cysteine to phenylalanine. The sequence is cut down to CDR3 DNA, 36 bases in frame from base 1. This specimen comes from a study of early T cells in non-severe SARS-CoV-2 infection listed by TCRdb under 2021. General notes on the study: Because TCR sequencing was done on bulk RNA from unsorted whole blood, the alpha and beta chains could not be paired.

A case-control design nested within a healthcare worker cohort in London, UK, was used, with weekly nasopharyngeal swab PCR tests and blood sampling performed. Healthcare workers were recruited between 23 and 31 March 2020, during the week of the UK lockdown, and were followed weekly for up to roughly 15 weeks. General findings and caveats noted by the study authors: VDJdb matching was skewed toward anti-spike CD8 responses and likely underestimated virus-specific expansions, missing private and CD4 specificities.

The library was generated by 5' RACE. TCRdb lists the instrument as NextSeq 500. Unique molecular identifiers were attached to individual cDNA molecules in the TCR library protocol so that sequencing error and PCR bias could be corrected. Sequencing covered both TCR alpha and beta chains, and within each sample the abundances of alpha and beta sequences were tightly co-correlated. The original pipeline was this. Decombinator V4 was used to perform V gene, J gene and CDR3 annotation of TCR sequences. TCRs were defined as expanded if a significant change between any two time points was detected under a Poisson model with p below 0.0001. TCR abundances were normalised to the total number of TCRs sequenced in each sample and reported as counts per million. TRAV1-2 paired with TRAJ12, TRAJ20 or TRAJ33 defined MAIT TCRs, while TRAV10 paired with TRAJ18 defined iNKT TCRs. A search of VDJdb, accessed on 1 November 2021, was run for TCRs annotated to CMV, EBV and SARS-CoV-2, with TCRs annotated for multiple antigens excluded. TCRdb passed the public sequencing reads through fastp at Q25 and MiXCR, retaining productive beta sequences. Rows matching on CDR3 protein sequence are summarized as one entry with the most common DNA and genes. The V and J calls were not made by the authors but by TCRdb's processing. Present in this sample are tens of thousands of distinct CDR3 sequences, roughly 6% of which were seen just once. About 7.8% of the sample is taken by the ten largest.

The rearranged segments are TRBV29-1 and TRBJ2-2, with the D segment identity uncertain. This TCR derives from an adult who was a healthcare worker with PCR-confirmed SARS-CoV-2 infection or an uninfected control (not recorded which). Sequenced: whole blood. The DNA sequence is as follows: TGCAGCGCCGACACCCGGCCCGGGGAGCTGTTTTTT. Its translation is CSADTRPGELFF.